This T cell receptor (beta chain) was retrieved from a study of blood T cell repertoires in COVID-19. Study overall: Researchers got acute and convalescent COVID-19 samples from the United States, Italy and Spain. PBMCs, B-cell-depleted T cells, or T cells were the source of the cDNA or gDNA that made up the material.

CDR3 length equals 15 residues. Trimming at V came to 2 bases and at J to 2 bases, leaving 5 bases not matched to a gene. Germline V gene data show CDR1 as WSHSY and CDR2 as SAAADI. Per the original data handling: It was from reference gene primer amplification that nucleated cell counts were estimated. Clones were read by immunoSEQ multiplex PCR, and TCRdb kept only the in-frame ones, dropping some. From that table come the V and J calls and clone size; the DNA was used to work out D and trimming. The data hold almost 200,000 clones, with approximately 80% observed a single time. The rearrangement joins TRBV10-2 to TRBJ2-7; 8 bases are a match to TRBD1. Sequencing was done on a sample of peripheral blood. The sequence was obtained from a man aged 55-75 years with COVID-19, enrolled during active disease. The CDR3 is CASSEDRGGAYEQYF. The CDR3 nucleotides read TGCGCCAGCAGTGAGGACAGGGGTGGGGCCTACGAGCAGTACTTC.